Shown below are 25 T cell receptor beta chains from a single sample sequenced in a study of T cells after yellow fever vaccination. TCRdb itself ran the 5' RACE reads through MiXCR, one entry per CDR3 protein. The sample includes about 360,000 distinct CDR3 sequences, over 5% of them seen just once. The sequenced sample was PBMCs, obtained 5 days after the yellow fever booster vaccination. The receptors come from a man in his thirties or forties who received the YFV17D yellow fever vaccine.

This clonotype appeared many times. This sequence joins TRBV12-3 or TRBV12-4 and TRBJ1-5, with D perhaps TRBD1 (5 bases). V lost 8 bases and J lost 2, with 16 bases in between. This CDR3 region has 15 residues. The CDR3: CASAWLGGGNQPQHF. The DNA for the CDR3 is TGTGCCAGCGCTTGGCTCGGGGGGGGCAATCAGCCCCAGCATTTT.

In this sample, this clonotype turned up a few times. The chain combines TRBV4-1 with TRBJ2-5; 7 bases map to TRBD2. The CDR3 contains 17 residues. The V segment lost 0 bases and the J segment 3 bases; nucleotides outside the gene matches: 10. Germline V lookup: CDR1 MGHRA, CDR2 YSYEKL. In nucleotides, the CDR3 is TGCGCCAGCAGCCAAGATTGGGAGGGGTGGAGCAAAGAGACCCAGTACTTC. Protein sequence: CASSQDWEGWSKETQYF.

This clonotype occurred a few times. The chain combines TRBV6-1 with TRBJ2-3, with 10 nucleotides matching TRBD2. Germline V gene data show CDR1 as MNHNS and CDR2 as SASEGT. With V trimmed by 6 bases and J by 5 bases, 8 bases remained unmatched. The CDR3 consists of 15 residues. The CDR3 is CASSHGLAVGDTQYF. CDR3 in DNA: TGTGCCAGCAGCCACGGACTAGCGGTGGGAGATACGCAGTATTTT.

This chain joins TRBV7-9 and TRBJ2-7, with TRBD2 matching 8 bases. After removal of 5 bases from V and 3 bases from J, the junction contained 9 bases not matched to a gene. The CDR3 covers 15 residues. Per the germline V gene, CDR1 is SEHNR and CDR2 is FQNEAQ (reference sequence). Here the CDR3 reads CASSPRASGGYEQYF. DNA of the CDR3: TGTGCCAGCAGCCCTCGGGCCAGCGGGGGCTACGAGCAGTACTTC.

This clonotype was recorded many times. J is TRBJ1-5 and V is TRBV29-1, with D possibly TRBD1 on 6 matching bases. Trimming took off 6 bases at V and 4 bases at J, with 13 bases between the two ends. CDR1 is SQVTM, CDR2 ANQGSEA, per germline. The CDR3 contains 13 residues. Here the CDR3 reads CSVRDNWNQPQHF. As DNA, the CDR3 is TGCAGCGTCCGGGACAATTGGAATCAGCCCCAGCATTTT.

CDR3 protein: CASSLIVRFQTSGRYSSYNEQFF. In nucleotides, the CDR3 is TGTGCCAGCAGTTTAATCGTCAGGTTTCAGACTAGCGGGAGATATAGTAGCTACAATGAGCAGTTCTTC. The chain is built from TRBV27 and TRBJ2-1, with 12 bases matching TRBD2. Germline-derived CDR1 and CDR2 are MNHEY and SMNVEV (reference sequence). J lost 3 bases, V lost 2 bases, and 23 bases had no gene match. CDR3 length: 23 residues.

V and J are TRBV6-4 and TRBJ2-1; tentatively, D is TRBD2 (6 bases). Germline-derived CDR1 and CDR2 are MRHNA and SNTAGT. Deletions cut 4 bases from V and 3 bases from J, with 13 bases between. The CDR3 spans 15 residues. CDR3 loop: CASSGEAGYYNEQFF. The CDR3 bases are TGTGCCAGCAGTGGAGAAGCGGGCTACTACAATGAGCAGTTCTTC.

Only a few counts were recorded for this clonotype. In nucleotides, the CDR3 is TGTGCCAGCAAACTAGCGGGAGGTTCCTACGAGCAGTACTTC. Amino acids: CASKLAGGSYEQYF. V is TRBV6-2 or TRBV6-3 and J is TRBJ2-7; 12 nucleotides align to TRBD2. CDR1 is MNHEY and CDR2 is SVGEGT in the germline V gene. J lost 1 base, V lost 7 bases, and 2 bases had no gene match. CDR3 size: 14 residues.

This chain links TRBV7-2 with TRBJ2-1; D is possibly TRBD1 or TRBD2 (6 bases each). The CDR3 covers 15 residues. V gave up 7 bases and J gave up 5 bases, with 18 bases separating them. CDR1 and CDR2 (germline): SGHTA, FQGNSA. As DNA, the CDR3 is TGTGCCAGCACCTTTCCTTTGGGGGGCGACAATGAGCAGTTCTTC. Protein: CASTFPLGGDNEQFF.

This chain links TRBV19 with TRBJ2-3; 9 nucleotides align to TRBD2. V shed 4 bases, J shed 2 bases, and the junction held 7 bases outside the gene matches. Germline-derived CDR1 and CDR2 are LNHDA and SQIVND (reference sequence). The CDR3 sequence is 16 residues long. The CDR3 sequence is CASSTQTSGNTDTQYF. The DNA of the CDR3 is TGTGCCAGTAGTACCCAGACTAGCGGAAACACAGATACGCAGTATTTT.

This clonotype came up a few times. The chain has TRBV29-1 and TRBJ1-2; D is unresolved. Germline V gives CDR1 SQVTM, CDR2 ANQGSEA. Between the trimmed V and J ends, which lost 4 bases and 5 bases, there was a span of 11 bases. This CDR3 comprises 12 residues. CDR3 nucleotides: TGCAGCGTTGCGAGCCTACGGTATGGCTACACCTTC. It translates to CSVASLRYGYTF.

This clonotype was counted only a few times. V usage is TRBV7-2 and J usage is TRBJ1-2; tentatively, D is TRBD1 (5 bases). This CDR3 is 16 amino acids long. V dropped 7 bases and J dropped 7 bases, with 25 bases sitting between them. Germline V gene sequence: CDR1 SGHTA, CDR2 FQGNSA. The CDR3 protein is CASTDTSGVIRGGYTF. For the CDR3, the DNA is TGTGCCAGCACCGATACGTCGGGGGTGATTCGCGGTGGCTACACCTTC.

A few counts support this clonotype. The chain carries TRBV18 and TRBJ2-1; TRBD2 agrees at 13 bases. This CDR3 is 17 amino acids long. Germline CDR1 is KGHSH and CDR2 is LQKENI. The V gene end was trimmed by 1 base and the J gene end by 15 bases; junction bases not matched to a gene: 15. As DNA, the CDR3 is TGTGCCAGCTCACCACTTATACCGACTAGCGGGAGGATTAGCACGTTCTTC. Residues: CASSPLIPTSGRISTFF. The entire variable domain, with the rest obtained from reference TRBV18 and TRBJ2-1, is as follows: NAGVMQNPRHLVRRRGQEARLRCSPMKGHSHVYWYRQLPEEGLKFMVYLQKENIIDESGMPKERFSAEFPKEGPSILRIQQVVRGDSAAYFCASSPLIPTSGRISTFFGPGTRLTVL.

The chain has TRBV7-6 and TRBJ2-1, with 8 bases lining up with TRBD2. V lost 1 base, J lost 4 bases, and 9 bases stayed unmatched. This CDR3 contains 17 residues. CDR1 SGHVS and CDR2 FNYEAQ come from the germline V gene. The CDR3 region is CASSLESQRERYNEQFF. CDR3 nucleotide sequence: TGTGCCAGCAGCTTAGAATCCCAGCGGGAGCGTTACAATGAGCAGTTCTTC.

This clonotype was found many times. The rearrangement links TRBV20-1 to TRBJ2-5, with unresolved D. V was shortened by 6 bases and J by 0 bases, with 17 bases between the two germline ends. CDR3 length equals 15 residues. Per the germline V gene, CDR1 is DFQATT and CDR2 is SNEGSKA (reference sequence). For the CDR3, the DNA is TGCAGTGCCCCCCCGGCAGGACCCTACCAAGAGACCCAGTACTTC. This codes for CSAPPAGPYQETQYF.

The chain carries TRBV6-4 and TRBJ2-6, with D uncertain. V was pared by 6 bases and J by 4 bases, with 7 bases between. Germline lookup yields CDR1 MRHNA and CDR2 SNTAGT. The length of the CDR3 is 13 residues. CDR3 nucleotides: TGTGCCAGCAGAGAAGAGGGGGCCAACGTCCTGACTTTC. Its translation: CASREEGANVLTF.

The chain is built from TRBV5-1 and TRBJ1-1; D might be TRBD1 (6 bases). Trimming cost V 1 base and J 6 bases, with 16 bases left between them. Per germline, CDR1 SGHRS and CDR2 YFSETQ. The CDR3 runs to 15 residues. CDR3 amino acids: CASSLSTGRDAEAFF. In DNA, the CDR3 is TGCGCCAGCAGCTTGTCCACAGGGAGGGACGCTGAAGCTTTCTTT.

This clonotype came up many times. The CDR3: CASRPEGAIKLTGELFF. CDR3 nucleotide sequence: TGCGCCAGCAGACCCGAAGGTGCCATTAAGCTCACCGGGGAGCTGTTTTTT. The chain combines TRBV4-1 with TRBJ2-2, with D hard to call. The CDR3 runs to 17 residues. Germline values: CDR1 MGHRA, CDR2 YSYEKL. Trimming removed 6 bases at V and 4 bases at J, with 21 bases between.

This rearrangement joins TRBV11-2 to TRBJ2-3, with TRBD2 identical over 7 bases. Germline trimming cut 4 bases from V and 0 bases from J; bases unmatched to any gene: 16. This CDR3 spans 19 amino acids. Germline V gene sequence: CDR1 SGHAT, CDR2 FQNNGV. As DNA, the CDR3 is TGTGCCAGCAGCTACCGTCCCTCCTATCCTAGCGGTAGCACAGATACGCAGTATTTT. Its protein is CASSYRPSYPSGSTDTQYF.

This clonotype occurred many times. The chain joins TRBV6-2 or TRBV6-3 to TRBJ1-5, with D possibly being TRBD1 (5 bases). The CDR3 totals 16 residues. CDR1 is MNHEY, CDR2 SVGEGT, per germline. Trimming took 6 bases from V and 0 from J, leaving 15 bases between them. The CDR3 sequence is CASSGMGVDSNQPQHF. The DNA of the CDR3 is TGTGCCAGCAGCGGCATGGGGGTGGATAGCAATCAGCCCCAGCATTTT.

This clonotype was seen at least ten times. The gene calls are TRBV20-1 and TRBJ2-7; 8 bases map to TRBD1. V lost 3 bases, J lost 1 base, and 2 bases stayed unmatched. The germline V gene has CDR1 DFQATT and CDR2 SNEGSKA (reference sequence). This CDR3 region has 13 residues. CDR3 residues: CSASRDRSYEQYF. The DNA for the CDR3 is TGCAGTGCTAGTAGGGACAGGTCCTACGAGCAGTACTTC.

The chain uses TRBV12-5 and TRBJ2-7; D possibly corresponds to TRBD1 (5 bases). V was trimmed by 6 bases and J by 4 bases, leaving 13 bases between them. The germline CDR1 and CDR2 sequences are LGHNT and FRNRAP. The CDR3 covers 13 residues. The CDR3 is CASGRGSGYEQYF. The CDR3 nucleotides read TGTGCTAGTGGAAGGGGTTCAGGATACGAGCAGTACTTC.

CDR3 sequence: CASRGTSGMANTGELFF. CDR3 bases: TGTGCCAGCAGGGGGACTAGCGGGATGGCGAACACCGGGGAGCTGTTTTTT. The chain links TRBV7-2 to TRBJ2-2; 13 bases map to TRBD2. V shed 6 bases and J 0 bases; nucleotides not matched to a gene: 4. The germline CDR1 and CDR2 sequences are SGHTA and FQGNSA. The length of the CDR3 is 17 residues. Full variable domain (remainder filled in from reference TRBV7-2 and TRBJ2-2): GAGVSQSPSNKVTEKGKDVELRCDPISGHTALYWYRQSLGQGLEFLIYFQGNSAPDKSGLPSDRFSAERTGGSVSTLTIQRTQQEDSAVYLCASRGTSGMANTGELFFGEGSRLTVL.

The chain combines TRBV6-5 with TRBJ2-7; 7 bases line up with TRBD2. This CDR3 is 17 amino acids long. Germline V lookup: CDR1 MNHEY, CDR2 SVGAGI. Unmatched junction bases numbered 13, after V lost 0 bases and J lost 5 bases. CDR3 sequence (DNA): TGTGCCAGCAGTTACTCGGAGTGGGGAGGGACGTTTGACGAGCAGTACTTC. Protein sequence: CASSYSEWGGTFDEQYF.

The chain combines TRBV12-3 or TRBV12-4 with TRBJ1-1, with D hard to call. V was trimmed by 5 bases and J by 2 bases, leaving 9 bases between them. This CDR3 spans 13 amino acids. The CDR3 sequence is CASSDQENTEAFF. The CDR3 region has the DNA TGTGCCAGCAGTGACCAGGAAAACACTGAAGCTTTCTTT.